Below, one T cell receptor (beta chain) is given with its context. This clonotype has at least ten counts. The specificity of this receptor is unknown. Per-nucleotide qualities are absent, and no much larger clonotype sits a single base away. From the germline V gene, CDR1 is SGHRS and CDR2 is YFSETQ. V is pared back by 7 bases and J by 2 bases, with 18 bases lying between the germline termini. Including cysteine and phenylalanine, the CDR3 has 16 amino acids. Only the CDR3 DNA stays, 48 bases, in frame from base 1. The sample originates from a study of T-cell reconstitution after alpha-beta-depleted transplantation in children (dated by TCRdb to the mid-2010s). The study in broad terms: The study quantitatively tracked T-cell immune reconstitution after TCRalphabeta/CD19-depleted allogeneic hematopoietic cell transplantation in children using TCR repertoire profiling.

The library was produced with PCR. The sequencing machine was an Illumina HiSeq 2500. TCR libraries were prepared with molecular barcoding, using unique molecular identifiers to normalize TCRbeta repertoire quantification. TCRdb handled the public reads itself, with Q25 trimming in fastp and clone calling in MiXCR, and kept productive beta chains. Each entry is one CDR3 protein sequence, shown with its most common DNA and genes. This sample lists some 530,000 distinct CDR3 sequences; roughly an eighth were detected once. About 5.4% of the sample is taken by the ten largest. Sequences were derived from PBMCs from the stem cell graft donor, sampled from the stem cell graft. The origin of this receptor is a human donor who donated a stem cell graft to a child with combined immunodeficiency. Here the chain combines TRBV5-1 and TRBJ2-2, with the D call tentatively TRBD1 or TRBD2, each fitting 7 bases. The CDR3 protein sequence reads: CASYPGGDVNTGELFF. The sequenced DNA: TGCGCCAGCTATCCAGGGGGGGACGTTAACACCGGGGAGCTGTTTTTT.